The 26 T cell receptor beta chains presented below share a single source sample, sequenced in a study of cytomegalovirus exposure and HLA in healthy donors. Researchers ran the PCR with 60 Vbeta and 13 Jbeta primers. Sequencing was performed with immunoSEQ multiplex PCR; in TCRdb, only in-frame clones are kept and a portion is missing. In the table there are 40,000 to 60,000 clones, around 70% of which are singletons. The specimen sequenced was PBMCs. The origin of the receptors is a woman between 45 and 60 years old in good health and CMV-seronegative.

This rearrangement joins TRBV7-3 to TRBJ2-2; 9 bases map to TRBD2. The CDR3 spans 16 residues. Germline values: CDR1 SGHTA, CDR2 FQGTGA. The J segment lost 4 bases and the V segment lost 3 bases, leaving 6 bases of the junction unmatched. CDR3 nucleotides: TGTGCCAGCAGCTTCGAGCGGGGGGCGGGCACCGGGGAGCTGTTTTTT. This translates into CASSFERGAGTGELFF.

The gene calls are TRBV4-1 and TRBJ2-1; the D gene is possibly TRBD2 (6 bases). The CDR3 sequence is 16 residues long. Germline assignment: CDR1 MGHRA and CDR2 YSYEKL. The V end was cut by 0 bases, the J end by 4 bases, with 13 bases between. CDR3 nucleotides: TGCGCCAGCAGCCAAGAAGGCTTGGGACTGTACAATGAGCAGTTCTTC. Amino acid sequence: CASSQEGLGLYNEQFF.

The chain joins TRBV6-5 to TRBJ2-2; 7 bases match TRBD1. Germline-derived CDR1 and CDR2 are MNHEY and SVGAGI. V lost 11 bases, J lost 2 bases, and 5 bases stayed unmatched. The CDR3 runs 13 residues. CDR3: CAVRDSNTGELFF. For the CDR3, the DNA is TGTGCCGTCCGGGACAGTAACACCGGGGAGCTGTTTTTT.

In nucleotides, the CDR3 is TGTGCCAGCTCTCGACTGACAGGTCTGAACACTGAAGCTTTCTTT. The encoded protein is CASSRLTGLNTEAFF. The chain combines TRBV18 with TRBJ1-1; the D gene is possibly TRBD1 (6 bases). The length of the CDR3 is 15 residues. V lost 6 bases to trimming and J lost 0 bases, with 14 bases between them. CDR1 and CDR2 from the germline V gene are KGHSH and LQKENI.

This clone was recorded once. One junction end does not reproduce the germline sequence, and a read error may be involved. The chain couples TRBV27 to TRBJ2-5; maybe TRBD1 (5 bases). The CDR3 extends over 15 amino acids. Germline lookup yields CDR1 MNHEY and CDR2 SMNVEV (reference sequence). CDR3 in amino acids: CAIGKAGMGQGTQYF. DNA for the CDR3: TGTGCCATCGGAAAGGCTGGCATGGGGCAAGGGACCCAGTACTTC.

The rearrangement joins TRBV5-1 to TRBJ2-5; TRBD2 is a possible D gene (6 bases). V was cut by 0 bases and J by 5 bases, with 11 bases left in between. The germline gives CDR1 SGHRS, CDR2 YFSETQ. The CDR3 sequence is 14 residues long. The CDR3 sequence is CASSLAGGRETQYF. The CDR3 DNA is TGCGCCAGCAGCTTGGCCGGGGGTCGGGAGACCCAGTACTTC.

This clone was picked up a small number of times. The chain carries TRBV7-3 and TRBJ2-1, with D perhaps matching TRBD1 (5 bases). Germline CDR1 reads SGHTA; CDR2 reads FQGTGA. V lost 8 bases to trimming and J lost 0 bases, with 8 bases between them. The CDR3 runs 13 residues. The CDR3 nucleotides are TGTGCCAGCGGGGCCAGCTCCTACAATGAGCAGTTCTTC. It is translated as CASGASSYNEQFF.

This clone was seen a few times. The V gene is TRBV10-3, the J gene TRBJ2-3; 8 bases map to TRBD2. This CDR3 contains 15 residues. V trimming: 3 bases; J trimming: 1 base; junction bases outside the gene matches: 3. Germline V gene data show CDR1 as ENHRY and CDR2 as SYGVKD. The CDR3 DNA reads TGTGCCATCAGTGAACCAGCGGGAGGCACAGATACGCAGTATTTT. Encoded protein: CAISEPAGGTDTQYF.

This clone was detected once. The chain uses TRBV30 and TRBJ2-3; 14 bases map to TRBD2. CDR1 is GTSNPN and CDR2 is SVGIG in the germline V gene (reference sequence). This CDR3 contains 18 residues. Trimming took 4 bases from V and 1 from J; bases not matched to a gene: 10. The CDR3 nucleotides are TGTGCCTGGACCAGGGGACTAGCGGGGGTAAGGGGCACAGATACGCAGTATTTT. Residues: CAWTRGLAGVRGTDTQYF. The whole variable domain, filled in from reference TRBV30 and TRBJ2-3, reads SQTIHQWPATLVQPVGSPLSLECTVEGTSNPNLYWYRQAAGRGLQLLFYSVGIGQISSEVPQNLSASRPQDRQFILSSKKLLLSDSGFYLCAWTRGLAGVRGTDTQYFGPGTRLTVL.

This clone was recorded only once. The rearrangement uses TRBV7-9 and TRBJ1-6; possible D gene TRBD1, 5 bases. Trimming removed 1 base from V and 7 bases from J, with 8 bases in between. The CDR3 spans 14 residues. Germline CDR1 and CDR2: SEHNR and FQNEAQ (reference sequence). The CDR3 DNA reads as TGTGCCAGCAGCTTAGGGGGCAGAAATTCACCCCTCCACTTT. Amino acids: CASSLGGRNSPLHF.

Remarks on this clone: One end of the junction varies from germline; a read error may be responsible. V is TRBV7-6 and J is TRBJ2-2; weak D call: TRBD2 (6 bases). Germline lookup yields CDR1 SGHVS and CDR2 FNYEAQ. The length of the CDR3 is 18 residues. This chain's CDR3 is CASSLVGGTDTNTGELFF. The CDR3 DNA follows: TGTGCCAGCAGCTTAGTTGGAGGGACGGATACGAACACAGGGGAGCTGTTTTTT.

The CDR3 sequence: CASTLKGGETEAFF. The CDR3 nucleotides are TGTGCCAGCACCCTCAAGGGAGGGGAGACTGAAGCTTTCTTT. The chain uses TRBV6-1 and TRBJ1-1, with D possibly TRBD1 on 5 matching bases. The CDR3 runs to 14 residues. The V gene's germline CDR1 is MNHNS and CDR2 SASEGT. The germline V and J ends were trimmed by 7 bases and 5 bases, with 17 bases remaining between them.

This clone came up a few times. V usage is TRBV7-2 and J usage is TRBJ1-3; D gene unclear. The CDR3 extends over 15 amino acids. Trimming removed 2 bases at V and 1 base at J, with 9 bases between. The germline CDR1 and CDR2 sequences are SGHTA and FQGNSA. The CDR3 loop reads CASSLYGFSGNTIYF. Here the CDR3 DNA reads TGTGCCAGCAGCTTATACGGTTTTTCTGGAAACACCATATATTTT.

V and J are TRBV19 and TRBJ1-2; 10 bases map to TRBD1. The CDR3 spans 15 residues. Germline V gives CDR1 LNHDA, CDR2 SQIVND (reference sequence). V was clipped by 5 bases and J by 7 bases; unmatched bases: 10. The chain's CDR3 is CASSFEWDRGTGYTF. As DNA, the CDR3 is TGTGCCAGTAGTTTTGAGTGGGACAGGGGAACTGGCTACACCTTC.

This chain uses TRBV5-4 with TRBJ2-3; D is ambiguous. V dropped 4 bases and J dropped 6 bases, with 21 bases sitting between them. The germline CDR1 and CDR2 sequences are SGHNT and YYREEE (reference sequence). The CDR3 extends over 16 amino acids. CDR3 nucleotide sequence: TGTGCCAGCAGCCTAGAGAGGTTTGCTTCCCCCGATACGCAGTATTTT. The encoded protein is CASSLERFASPDTQYF.

The rearrangement uses TRBV19 and TRBJ1-5, with a possible D match to TRBD1 (5 bases). The germline gives CDR1 LNHDA, CDR2 SQIVND (reference sequence). The CDR3 sequence is 17 residues long. Trimming removed 5 bases at V and 1 base at J, with 18 bases between. CDR3 coding DNA: TGTGCCAGTAGTGCCCCGCGGGGGGACTGGAGCAATCAGCCCCAGCATTTT. This sequence encodes CASSAPRGDWSNQPQHF.

This clone was detected only a few times. Since a much larger clone is just one base distant, this may be a read error. Since no conserved phenylalanine or tryptophan closes the CDR3, a read error is the likely cause. The rearrangement uses TRBV5-4 and TRBJ2-3; TRBD2 matches at 11 bases. With V trimmed by 3 bases and J by 2 bases, 8 bases remained unmatched. Per germline, CDR1 SGHNT and CDR2 YYREEE (reference sequence). There are 17 residues in the CDR3. The CDR3 here is CASSSRLAGGPTDTQYV. The CDR3 coding sequence is TGTGCCAGCAGCTCTCGATTAGCGGGAGGGCCCACAGATACGCAGTATGTT.

The sample holds a few counts of this clone. This rearrangement joins TRBV11-3 to TRBJ2-2, with D possibly being TRBD1 (6 bases). V lost 3 bases and J lost 2, with 10 bases in between. Germline CDR1 is SGHNT and CDR2 is YENEEA. The CDR3 loop spans 15 amino acids. CDR3 nucleotides: TGTGCCAGCAGCTTCCTCGGGACAAACACCGGGGAGCTGTTTTTT. It is translated as CASSFLGTNTGELFF.

This chain uses TRBV11-2 with TRBJ1-3; D might be TRBD1 (5 bases). V lost 4 bases and J lost 2, with 12 bases in between. The CDR3 spans 15 residues. Germline loops: CDR1 SGHAT, CDR2 FQNNGV. The CDR3 sequence: CASSSNQGAGNTIYF. DNA of the CDR3: TGTGCCAGCAGCTCCAACCAGGGTGCTGGAAACACCATATATTTT.

Remarks on this clone: This is likely a read error, given that the CDR3 carries no conserved phenylalanine or tryptophan at its end. The DNA is left out, because the CDR3 cannot be placed on it with certainty; the CDR3 is given as TCRdb lists it. The chain couples TRBV19 to TRBJ2-7; TRBD2 is taken as the D call from the table, unchecked against the DNA. The CDR3 has 12 amino acids, counting both end residues. Germline assignment: CDR1 LNHDA and CDR2 SQIVND (reference sequence). CDR3 region: CASSIRFGLRII.

V usage is TRBV14 and J usage is TRBJ2-1; D gene uncertain. CDR3 length: 11 amino acids. Germline-derived CDR1 and CDR2 are SGHDN and FVKESK. Deletions cut 3 bases from V and 8 bases from J, with 5 bases between. The CDR3 coding sequence is TGTGCCAGCAGCCAGAGTTATGAGCAGTTCTTC. It specifies CASSQSYEQFF. The complete variable domain, with remaining parts taken from reference TRBV14 and TRBJ2-1, reads EAGVTQFPSHSVIEKGQTVTLRCDPISGHDNLYWYRRVMGKEIKFLLHFVKESKQDESGMPNNRFLAERTGGTYSTLKVQPAELEDSGVYFCASSQSYEQFFGPGTRLTVL.

This clone was seen a few times. This chain connects TRBV5-1 to TRBJ1-1, with a weak D call TRBD1 (5 bases). The CDR3 runs to 14 residues. V was cut by 6 bases and J by 0 bases, with 12 bases left in between. CDR1 is SGHRS and CDR2 is YFSETQ in the germline V gene. The CDR3 nucleotides read TGCGCCAGCACTCGCGGGGGAATGAACACTGAAGCTTTCTTT. Translation gives CASTRGGMNTEAFF.

The chain carries TRBV7-8 and TRBJ1-1; 7 nucleotides agree with TRBD1. Trimming took 2 bases from V and 5 from J; bases not matched to a gene: 14. This CDR3 has 17 amino acids. The V gene's germline CDR1 is SGHVS and CDR2 FQNEAQ. In DNA, the CDR3 is TGTGCCAGCAGCTTATCCTTTGTCCGGGACAGAGGAACTGAAGCTTTCTTT. Protein: CASSLSFVRDRGTEAFF.

V is TRBV2 and J is TRBJ2-5; no definite D call. This CDR3 is 12 amino acids long. From germline, CDR1 is SNHLY and CDR2 FYNNEI. V dropped 8 bases and J dropped 4 bases, with 11 bases sitting between them. The CDR3 loop reads CASSQDGETQYF. In DNA form, the CDR3 reads TGTGCCAGCTCCCAGGATGGAGAGACCCAGTACTTC.

A single count supports this clone. The V call is TRBV5-1, the J call TRBJ2-7, with 7 bases that match TRBD2. V dropped 3 bases and J dropped 3; count of bases not matched to a gene: 9. The CDR3 spans 15 residues. Germline CDR1 SGHRS, CDR2 YFSETQ. CDR3 nucleotides: TGCGCCAGCAGCTGGAGCGGGACGGGCTTCTACGAGCAGTACTTC. This sequence encodes CASSWSGTGFYEQYF.

This clone was observed a single time. The V gene is TRBV28, the J gene TRBJ2-5, with a tentative D call TRBD2 (7 bases). The CDR3 covers 13 residues. The V and J ends lost 7 bases and 5 bases respectively, with 14 bases between them. Germline-derived CDR1 and CDR2 are MDHEN and SYDVKM. CDR3: CASTTGGEETQYF. CDR3 nucleotides: TGTGCCAGCACCACGGGGGGCGAGGAGACCCAGTACTTC.